The 20 T cell receptor beta chains below come from one sample, sequenced in a study of cytomegalovirus exposure and HLA in healthy donors. Use of 60 Vbeta and 13 Jbeta primers characterized the PCR. Clones were read by immunoSEQ multiplex PCR, and TCRdb kept only the in-frame ones, dropping some. The sample includes about 190,000 clones. The sequenced material came from PBMCs. Receptors were obtained from a woman in her 30s in good health and CMV-seropositive.

The chain couples TRBV4-1 to TRBJ1-1; 8 bases map to TRBD1. The CDR3 has 18 amino acids. Germline V CDR1 and CDR2: MGHRA, YSYEKL. Trimming removed 2 bases from V and 0 bases from J; junction bases left unmatched: 11. In DNA, the CDR3 is TGCGCCAGCAGCCAACGTCCGTTATCAGGGGGCATGAACACTGAAGCTTTCTTT. Protein sequence: CASSQRPLSGGMNTEAFF.

The rearrangement joins TRBV6-5 to TRBJ1-1; weak D call: TRBD1 (5 bases). V lost 2 bases and J lost 3, with 10 bases in between. CDR3 length: 14 amino acids. Germline CDR1 reads MNHEY; CDR2 reads SVGAGI. Here the CDR3 DNA reads TGTGCCAGCAGTTACCAGGGCCCTTACACTGAAGCTTTCTTT. This codes for CASSYQGPYTEAFF.

J is TRBJ1-4 and V is TRBV27; a possible D gene is TRBD1 (5 bases). This CDR3 contains 16 residues. V was trimmed by 5 bases and J by 7 bases, leaving 20 bases between them. The germline gives CDR1 MNHEY, CDR2 SMNVEV (reference sequence). This chain's CDR3 is CASSESGTENGEKLFF. CDR3 nucleotides: TGTGCCAGCAGTGAAAGCGGGACTGAGAATGGTGAAAAACTGTTTTTT.

The chain uses TRBV6-5 and TRBJ2-1; perhaps TRBD1 as D (8 bases). CDR3 length: 13 residues. Germline CDR1 MNHEY, CDR2 SVGAGI. The CDR3 nucleotides are TGTGCTACACAGGGGGGGACCTACAATGAGCAGTTCTTC. Its translation: CATQGGTYNEQFF.

V is TRBV11-3 and J is TRBJ2-1, with 7 nucleotides matching TRBD2. Germline CDR1 reads SGHNT; CDR2 reads YENEEA. This CDR3 contains 18 residues. The J segment lost 6 bases and the V segment lost 0 bases, leaving 14 bases of the junction unmatched. CDR3 protein: CASSLDQGGSSFSNEQFF. In DNA, the CDR3 is TGTGCCAGCAGCTTAGACCAGGGCGGGAGTTCGTTTTCCAATGAGCAGTTCTTC.

V gene TRBV19 combines with J gene TRBJ2-3, with TRBD2 matching over 7 bases. Trimming cost V 2 bases and J 0 bases; bases outside gene matches: 5. The length of the CDR3 is 16 residues. Germline V gene data show CDR1 as LNHDA and CDR2 as SQIVND (reference sequence). CDR3 sequence reads: CASSIRSGASTDTQYF. As DNA, the CDR3 is TGTGCCAGTAGTATAAGGAGCGGGGCTAGCACAGATACGCAGTATTTT.

The V call is TRBV10-3, the J call TRBJ2-1, with TRBD2 matching 11 bases. The CDR3 spans 18 residues. Trimming removed 0 bases from V and 6 bases from J; junction bases left unmatched: 10. Germline assignment: CDR1 ENHRY and CDR2 SYGVKD. CDR3 in DNA: TGTGCCATCAGTGAGTCCGAATTGAGACTAGCGGGAAGCAATGAGCAGTTCTTC. Translated, it gives CAISESELRLAGSNEQFF.

The chain carries TRBV6-6 and TRBJ1-1; a weak D match, TRBD1 (5 bases). Trimming removed 6 bases at V and 3 bases at J, with 8 bases between. The CDR3 has 12 amino acids. CDR1 MNHNY and CDR2 SVGAGI come from the germline V gene (reference sequence). Here the CDR3 reads CASRLTDTEAFF. The CDR3, as DNA: TGTGCCAGCAGATTGACAGACACTGAAGCTTTCTTT.

The chain combines TRBV2 with TRBJ1-2; no firm D call. V was pared by 5 bases and J by 2 bases, with 6 bases between. CDR1 and CDR2 from the germline V gene are SNHLY and FYNNEI. This CDR3 has 12 amino acids. The CDR3 DNA follows: TGTGCCAGCAGTAACATAAACTATGGCTACACCTTC. Its translation: CASSNINYGYTF. Full variable domain (rest looked up from reference TRBV2 and TRBJ1-2): EPEVTQTPSHQVTQMGQEVILRCVPISNHLYFYWYRQILGQKVEFLVSFYNNEISEKSEIFDDQFSVERPDGSNFTLKIRSTKLEDSAMYFCASSNINYGYTFGSGTRLTVV.

J is TRBJ2-3 and V is TRBV5-4; TRBD2 agrees at 14 bases. The ends lost 5 bases at V and 1 base at J; junction bases unmatched: 15. Germline V lookup: CDR1 SGHNT, CDR2 YYREEE (reference sequence). The CDR3 consists of 20 residues. CDR3 DNA: TGTGCCAGCAGTCGGCCGGGACTAGCGGGGGCACTCCGGGGCACAGATACGCAGTATTTT. This codes for CASSRPGLAGALRGTDTQYF.

The chain is built from TRBV9 and TRBJ1-1; no clear D gene. In germline, CDR1 is SGDLS, CDR2 YYNGEE. This CDR3 is 13 amino acids long. V was clipped by 0 bases and J by 3 bases, with 6 bases between them. Written as DNA, the CDR3 is TGTGCCAGCAGCGTAGGGCGGCACACTGAAGCTTTCTTT. The encoded protein is CASSVGRHTEAFF. Full variable domain (outside the CDR3, taken from reference TRBV9 and TRBJ1-1): DSGVTQTPKHLITATGQRVTLRCSPRSGDLSVYWYQQSLDQGLQFLIQYYNGEERAKGNILERFSAQQFPDLHSELNLSSLELGDSALYFCASSVGRHTEAFFGQGTRLTVV.

The chain links TRBV7-2 to TRBJ1-2; 7 nucleotides align to TRBD1. The CDR3 extends over 15 amino acids. Per the germline V gene, CDR1 is SGHTA and CDR2 is FQGNSA. V lost 5 bases, J lost 4 bases, and 10 bases stayed unmatched. CDR3 DNA sequence: TGTGCCAGCAGCCCTCATATGGACAGGCGCTATGGCTACACCTTC. It encodes CASSPHMDRRYGYTF.

The chain recombines TRBV6-5 with TRBJ2-4; 12 nucleotides line up with TRBD2. The V and J ends lost 6 bases and 5 bases, in that order; junction bases with no gene match: 5. This CDR3 comprises 15 residues. From germline, CDR1 is MNHEY and CDR2 SVGAGI. The CDR3 sequence is CASSLAGGIENIQYF. CDR3 bases: TGTGCCAGCAGCCTAGCGGGGGGGATCGAAAACATTCAGTACTTC.

V gene TRBV10-3 combines with J gene TRBJ1-5; TRBD1 is a possible D gene (6 bases). The CDR3 extends over 13 amino acids. The V gene's germline CDR1 is ENHRY and CDR2 SYGVKD. V lost 3 bases to trimming and J lost 6 bases, with 9 bases between them. CDR3: CAISDPGVQPQHF. CDR3 bases: TGTGCCATCAGTGATCCAGGGGTTCAGCCCCAGCATTTT.

This sequence joins TRBV30 and TRBJ1-2; 10 bases are shared with TRBD1. Unmatched junction bases numbered 2, after V lost 0 bases and J lost 7 bases. CDR1 is GTSNPN and CDR2 is SVGIG in the germline V gene (reference sequence). This CDR3 spans 13 amino acids. The DNA for the CDR3 is TGTGCCTGGAGTGTGACAGGGGGCGTTGGCTACACCTTC. Protein product: CAWSVTGGVGYTF. Full variable domain (rest looked up from reference TRBV30 and TRBJ1-2): SQTIHQWPATLVQPVGSPLSLECTVEGTSNPNLYWYRQAAGRGLQLLFYSVGIGQISSEVPQNLSASRPQDRQFILSSKKLLLSDSGFYLCAWSVTGGVGYTFGSGTRLTVV.

The V gene is TRBV18, the J gene TRBJ2-7, with TRBD1 matching 8 bases. The V gene's germline CDR1 is KGHSH and CDR2 LQKENI. CDR3 length equals 15 residues. J was trimmed by 3 bases and V by 2 bases; bases with no gene match: 6. The CDR3 DNA reads TGTGCCAGCTCACCAAGTACAGACAGGGGCTACGAGCAGTACTTC. It encodes CASSPSTDRGYEQYF.

This chain's CDR3 is CASSEGQGSPNYGYTF. The DNA for the CDR3 is TGTGCCAGCAGTGAAGGACAGGGTTCGCCGAACTATGGCTACACCTTC. This rearrangement joins TRBV6-1 to TRBJ1-2; TRBD1 matches at 7 bases. The CDR3 sequence is 16 residues long. Per germline, CDR1 MNHNS and CDR2 SASEGT. Trimming took 1 base from V and 2 from J; bases not matched to a gene: 7.

The rearrangement uses TRBV6-6 and TRBJ2-7; 8 bases align to TRBD1. Germline V gene data show CDR1 as MNHNY and CDR2 as SVGAGI (reference sequence). The V and J ends lost 5 bases and 3 bases, in that order; junction bases with no gene match: 9. The CDR3 has 15 residues. The CDR3: CASSLPPGQGYEQYF. DNA of the CDR3: TGTGCCAGCAGTCTCCCGCCCGGACAGGGCTACGAGCAGTACTTC.

The chain uses TRBV6-1 and TRBJ1-5; D is perhaps TRBD1 (6 bases). Germline V lookup: CDR1 MNHNS, CDR2 SASEGT. This CDR3 region has 15 residues. The V end was cut by 7 bases, the J end by 6 bases, with 19 bases between. CDR3 DNA: TGTGCCAGCAAAGCCACAGGGTTGGTCGGTCAGCCCCAGCATTTT. As protein: CASKATGLVGQPQHF.

The CDR3, as DNA: TGCGCCAGCAGCCAACCCGGGACAGGTAATGAAAAACTGTTTTTT. This sequence encodes CASSQPGTGNEKLFF. This sequence joins TRBV4-1 and TRBJ1-4, with 8 bases matching TRBD1. J lost 4 bases, V lost 2 bases, and 3 bases had no gene match. The germline CDR1 and CDR2 sequences are MGHRA and YSYEKL. There are 15 residues in the CDR3.